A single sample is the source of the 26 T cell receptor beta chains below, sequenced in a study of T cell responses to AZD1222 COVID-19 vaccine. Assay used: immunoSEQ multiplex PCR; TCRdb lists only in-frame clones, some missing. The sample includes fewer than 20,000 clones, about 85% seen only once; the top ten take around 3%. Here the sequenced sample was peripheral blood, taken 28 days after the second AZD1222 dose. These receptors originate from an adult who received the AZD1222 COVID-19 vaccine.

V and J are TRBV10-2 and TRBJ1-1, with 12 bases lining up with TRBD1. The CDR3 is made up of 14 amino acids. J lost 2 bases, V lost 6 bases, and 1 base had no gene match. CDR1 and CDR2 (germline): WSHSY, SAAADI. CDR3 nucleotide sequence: TGCGCCAGCAGGGGACAGGGGGCAAACACTGAAGCTTTCTTT. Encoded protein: CASRGQGANTEAFF.

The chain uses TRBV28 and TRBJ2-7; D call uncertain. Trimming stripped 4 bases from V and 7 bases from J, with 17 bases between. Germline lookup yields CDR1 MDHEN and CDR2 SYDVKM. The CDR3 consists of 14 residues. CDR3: CASSSPTMAKEQYF. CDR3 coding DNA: TGTGCCAGCAGTTCCCCTACCATGGCTAAGGAGCAGTACTTC.

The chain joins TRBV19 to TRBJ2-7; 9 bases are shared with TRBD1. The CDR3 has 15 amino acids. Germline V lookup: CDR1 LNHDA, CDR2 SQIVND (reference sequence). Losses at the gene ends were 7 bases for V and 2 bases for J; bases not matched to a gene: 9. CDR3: CASTPGQGPTYEQYF. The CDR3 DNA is TGTGCCAGTACCCCCGGACAGGGGCCTACCTACGAGCAGTACTTC. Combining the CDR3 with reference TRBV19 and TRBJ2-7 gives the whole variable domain DGGITQSPKYLFRKEGQNVTLSCEQNLNHDAMYWYRQDPGQGLRLIYYSQIVNDFQKGDIAEGYSVSREKKESFPLTVTSAQKNPTAFYLCASTPGQGPTYEQYFGPGTRLTVT.

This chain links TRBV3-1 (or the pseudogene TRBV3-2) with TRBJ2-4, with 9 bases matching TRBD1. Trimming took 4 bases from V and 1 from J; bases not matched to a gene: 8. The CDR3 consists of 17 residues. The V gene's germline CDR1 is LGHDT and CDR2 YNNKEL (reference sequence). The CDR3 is CASSLGQGLHAKNIQYF. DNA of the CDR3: TGTGCCAGCAGCCTAGGACAGGGGTTGCATGCCAAAAACATTCAGTACTTC.

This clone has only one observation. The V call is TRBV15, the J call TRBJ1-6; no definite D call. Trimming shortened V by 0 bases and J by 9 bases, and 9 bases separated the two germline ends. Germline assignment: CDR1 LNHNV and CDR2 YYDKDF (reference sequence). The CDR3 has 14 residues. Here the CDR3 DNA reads TGTGCCACCAGCAGAGATCGAAATGGTTCACCCCTCCACTTT. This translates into CATSRDRNGSPLHF.

The CDR3 DNA is TGTGCCAGCTCACCTAGAGGTGTCGGGACAGCGAACACTGAAGCTTTCTTT. Translating gives CASSPRGVGTANTEAFF. This chain uses TRBV18 with TRBJ1-1; 7 positions agree with TRBD1. V lost 3 bases to trimming and J lost 1 base; unmatched junction nucleotides: 11. The CDR3 spans 17 residues. CDR1 and CDR2 (germline): KGHSH, LQKENI.

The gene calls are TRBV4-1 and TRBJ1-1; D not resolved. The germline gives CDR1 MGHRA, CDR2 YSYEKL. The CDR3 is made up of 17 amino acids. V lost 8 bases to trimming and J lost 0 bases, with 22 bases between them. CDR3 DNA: TGCGCCAGCTCGAAGGCCGGACCGGGCTCTATGAACACTGAAGCTTTCTTT. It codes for CASSKAGPGSMNTEAFF.

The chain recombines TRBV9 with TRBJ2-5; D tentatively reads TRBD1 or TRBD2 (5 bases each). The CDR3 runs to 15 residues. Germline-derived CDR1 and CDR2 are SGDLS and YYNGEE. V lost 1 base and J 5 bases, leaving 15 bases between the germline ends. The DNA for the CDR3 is TGTGCCAGCAGCGTATATTGGGGGAGAGAGGAGACCCAGTACTTC. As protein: CASSVYWGREETQYF. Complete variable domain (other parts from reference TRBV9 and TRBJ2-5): DSGVTQTPKHLITATGQRVTLRCSPRSGDLSVYWYQQSLDQGLQFLIQYYNGEERAKGNILERFSAQQFPDLHSELNLSSLELGDSALYFCASSVYWGREETQYFGPGTRLLVL.

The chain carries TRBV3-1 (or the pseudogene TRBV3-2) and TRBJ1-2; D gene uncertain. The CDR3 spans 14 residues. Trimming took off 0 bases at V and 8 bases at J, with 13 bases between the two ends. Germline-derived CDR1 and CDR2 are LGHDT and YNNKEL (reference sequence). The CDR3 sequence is CASSQDPITRGYTF. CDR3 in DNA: TGTGCCAGCAGCCAAGATCCGATAACTAGGGGCTACACCTTC.

The CDR3 is CASSQTPQGQGNQPQHF. Here the CDR3 DNA reads TGTGCCAGCAGCCAGACTCCCCAGGGGCAGGGCAATCAGCCCCAGCATTTT. The chain recombines TRBV6-2 or TRBV6-3 with TRBJ1-5, with D perhaps TRBD1 (6 bases). This CDR3 is 17 amino acids long. The V and J ends lost 6 bases and 2 bases respectively, with 20 bases between them. From germline, CDR1 is MNHEY and CDR2 SVGEGT.

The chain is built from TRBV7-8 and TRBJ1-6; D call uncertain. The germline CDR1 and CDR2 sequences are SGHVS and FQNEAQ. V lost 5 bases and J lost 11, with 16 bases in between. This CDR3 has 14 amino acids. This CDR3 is CASSSYEHPTPLHF. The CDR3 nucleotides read TGTGCCAGCAGCAGTTACGAGCACCCTACACCCCTCCACTTT.

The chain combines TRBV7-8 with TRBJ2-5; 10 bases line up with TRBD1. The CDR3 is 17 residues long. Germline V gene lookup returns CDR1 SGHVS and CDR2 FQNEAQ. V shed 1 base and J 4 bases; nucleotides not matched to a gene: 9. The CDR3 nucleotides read TGTGCCAGCAGCTTAGGGACAGGGGGGTCTCGCGGAGAGACCCAGTACTTC. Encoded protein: CASSLGTGGSRGETQYF.

The CDR3 region has the DNA TGTGCCAGTACCGGACGGGAACATGGCAATCAGCCCCAGCATTTT. It codes for CASTGREHGNQPQHF. V and J are TRBV19 and TRBJ1-5; D unresolved. V was clipped by 7 bases and J by 2 bases, with 15 bases between them. CDR3 size: 15 residues. Germline loops: CDR1 LNHDA, CDR2 SQIVND (reference sequence). Supplemented by reference TRBV19 and TRBJ1-5, the full variable domain reads DGGITQSPKYLFRKEGQNVTLSCEQNLNHDAMYWYRQDPGQGLRLIYYSQIVNDFQKGDIAEGYSVSREKKESFPLTVTSAQKNPTAFYLCASTGREHGNQPQHFGDGTRLSIL.

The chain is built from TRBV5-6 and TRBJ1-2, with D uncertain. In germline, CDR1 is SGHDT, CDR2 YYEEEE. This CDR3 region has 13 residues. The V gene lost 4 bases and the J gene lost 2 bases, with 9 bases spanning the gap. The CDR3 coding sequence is TGTGCCAGCAGCGTCGGTGCGAACTATGGCTACACCTTC. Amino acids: CASSVGANYGYTF.

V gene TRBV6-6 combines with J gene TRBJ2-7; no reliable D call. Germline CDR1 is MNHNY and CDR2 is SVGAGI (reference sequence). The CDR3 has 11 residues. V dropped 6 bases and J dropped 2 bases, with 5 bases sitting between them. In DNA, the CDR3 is TGTGCCAGCAGCGAAACCTACGAGCAGTACTTC. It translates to CASSETYEQYF.

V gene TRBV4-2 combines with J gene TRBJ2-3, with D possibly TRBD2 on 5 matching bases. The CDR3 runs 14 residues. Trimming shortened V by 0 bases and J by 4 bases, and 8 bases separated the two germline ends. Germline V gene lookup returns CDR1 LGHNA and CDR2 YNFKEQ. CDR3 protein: CASSQDSGADTQYF. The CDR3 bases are TGTGCCAGCAGCCAAGATTCCGGGGCAGATACGCAGTATTTT.

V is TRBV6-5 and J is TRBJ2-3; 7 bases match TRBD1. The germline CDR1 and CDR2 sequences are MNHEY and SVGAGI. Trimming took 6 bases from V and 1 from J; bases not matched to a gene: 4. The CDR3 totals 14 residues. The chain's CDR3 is CASSPGTGTDTQYF. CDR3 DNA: TGTGCCAGCAGCCCCGGGACAGGCACAGATACGCAGTATTTT.

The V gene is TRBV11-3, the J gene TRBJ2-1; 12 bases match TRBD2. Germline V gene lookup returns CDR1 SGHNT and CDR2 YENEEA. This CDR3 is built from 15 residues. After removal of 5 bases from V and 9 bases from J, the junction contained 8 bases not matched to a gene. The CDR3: CASSRLAGVNSEQFF. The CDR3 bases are TGTGCCAGCAGCCGACTAGCGGGAGTGAACAGTGAGCAGTTCTTC.

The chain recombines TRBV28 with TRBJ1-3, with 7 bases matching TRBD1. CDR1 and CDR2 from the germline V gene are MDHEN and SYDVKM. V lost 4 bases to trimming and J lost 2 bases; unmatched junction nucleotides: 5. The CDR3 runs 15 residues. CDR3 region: CASSSSGTAGNTIYF. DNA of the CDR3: TGTGCCAGCAGTTCTTCCGGGACAGCTGGAAACACCATATATTTT.

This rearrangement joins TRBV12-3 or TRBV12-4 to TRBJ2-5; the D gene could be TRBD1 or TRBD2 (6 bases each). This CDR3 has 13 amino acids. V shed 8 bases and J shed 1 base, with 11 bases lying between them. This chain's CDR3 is CASRRGIQETQYF. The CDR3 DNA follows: TGTGCCAGCCGGAGGGGGATCCAAGAGACCCAGTACTTC.

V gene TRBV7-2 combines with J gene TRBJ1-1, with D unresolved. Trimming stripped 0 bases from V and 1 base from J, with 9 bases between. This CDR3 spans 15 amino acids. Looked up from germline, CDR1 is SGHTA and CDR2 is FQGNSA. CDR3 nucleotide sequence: TGTGCCAGCAGCTTAGCTGCGGTACCGAACACTGAAGCTTTCTTT. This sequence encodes CASSLAAVPNTEAFF.

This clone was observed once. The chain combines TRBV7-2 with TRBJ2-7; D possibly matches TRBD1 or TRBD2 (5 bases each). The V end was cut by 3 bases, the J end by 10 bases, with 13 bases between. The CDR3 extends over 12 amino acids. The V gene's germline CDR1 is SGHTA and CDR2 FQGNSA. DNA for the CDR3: TGTGCCAGCAGCTTTAGAGGGGAGAACCAGTACTTC. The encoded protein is CASSFRGENQYF.

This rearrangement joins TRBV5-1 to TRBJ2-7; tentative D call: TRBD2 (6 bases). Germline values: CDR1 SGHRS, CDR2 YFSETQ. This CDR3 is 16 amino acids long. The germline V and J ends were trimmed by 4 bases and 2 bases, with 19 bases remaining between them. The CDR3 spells CASSPVKSGDPYEQYF. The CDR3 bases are TGCGCCAGCAGCCCGGTCAAGTCGGGAGACCCCTACGAGCAGTACTTC.

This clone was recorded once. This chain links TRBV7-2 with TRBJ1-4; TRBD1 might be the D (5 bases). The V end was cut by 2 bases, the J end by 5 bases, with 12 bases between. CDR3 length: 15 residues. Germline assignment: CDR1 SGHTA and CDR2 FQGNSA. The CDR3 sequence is CASSLSGTGNEKLFF. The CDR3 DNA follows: TGTGCCAGCAGCTTATCCGGGACTGGGAATGAAAAACTGTTTTTT.

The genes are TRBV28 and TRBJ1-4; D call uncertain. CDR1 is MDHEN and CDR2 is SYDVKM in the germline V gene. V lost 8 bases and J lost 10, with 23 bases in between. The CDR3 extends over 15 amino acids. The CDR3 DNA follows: TGTGCCAGCGGCTCACCTACGGGGAGGAAACGAAAACTGTTTTTT. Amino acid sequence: CASGSPTGRKRKLFF.

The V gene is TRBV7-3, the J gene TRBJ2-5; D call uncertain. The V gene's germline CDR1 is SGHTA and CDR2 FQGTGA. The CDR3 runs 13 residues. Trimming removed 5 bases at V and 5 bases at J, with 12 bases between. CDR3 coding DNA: TGTGCCAGCAGCCTTAGACCGATGGAGACCCAGTACTTC. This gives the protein CASSLRPMETQYF.